The clone carrying this T cell receptor beta chain was observed a handful of times. The antigen remains unidentified. The V end was cut by 5 bases, the J end by 4 bases, with 6 bases between. Germline-derived CDR1 and CDR2 are MNHNY and SVGAGI (reference sequence). This CDR3 has 12 residues. This entry belongs to a study of vaccination effects on CD4 cells after COVID-19. Across the study: It was a median of 72 days after the second dose that post-vaccine samples were obtained.

The assay was immunoSEQ multiplex PCR, and TCRdb's table has in-frame clones only and misses some. The table shows 65,000 to 95,000 clones, with over 75% occurring only once. Within the ViraFEST assay, antigen-specific CD4+ T cells underwent expansion with viral peptide pools prior to sequencing. Scientists isolated CD4+ T cells after a roughly 9-day culture period ended. As their vaccination, participants received two doses of either BNT162b2 or mRNA-1273. Nucleocapsid antibodies were negative in the vaccine recipients, who had never had SARS-CoV-2 infection. At days 3 and 7, half of the medium was exchanged for IL-2 medium.

The gene calls are TRBV6-6 and TRBJ2-1; D call uncertain. Sequencing was performed on CD4+ T cells from PBMCs cultured with HCoV-OC43 spike peptides, taken after COVID-19 vaccination. Subset meaning: HCoV-OC43 spike overlapping peptide pool stimulation. The TCR originated in a human donor who received a COVID-19 vaccine. CDR3 DNA sequence: TGTGCCAGCAGTCCGACATACAATGAGCAGTTCTTC. Its protein product is CASSPTYNEQFF.